This T cell receptor (beta chain) stems from a study of T-cell memory formation after mild COVID-19. TCRdb processed the 5' RACE reads anew with MiXCR; each CDR3 protein has one entry. The data contain 50,000 or so distinct CDR3 sequences, 9.3% of them seen just once; the ten biggest clones take up about an eighth. The V end was cut by 5 bases, the J end by 0 bases, with 8 bases between. Germline-derived CDR1 and CDR2 are MNHEY and SMNVEV (reference sequence). This CDR3 region has 15 residues. The material sequenced was PBMCs or a T cell subset sorted from them (not recorded which). This sequence was found in an adult woman who had mild COVID-19 (a few samples of this study predate the infection). Cell type and time point are not known. This chain links TRBV27 with TRBJ1-6; D gene unclear. This CDR3 reads CASSRTYSYNSPLHF. The CDR3 DNA follows: TGTGCCAGCAGTCGGACGTACTCCTATAATTCACCCCTCCACTTT.